This entry is about one TCR beta chain. Profiling relied on immunoSEQ multiplex PCR, and the TCRdb table lists in-frame clones only, not all of them. This table holds under 95,000 clones, around 91% found once. These data belong to a study of T cell changes during pregnancy in multiple sclerosis. This CDR3 has 15 residues. With V trimmed by 8 bases and J by 5 bases, 13 bases remained unmatched. CDR1 is SGHVS and CDR2 is FNYEAQ in the germline V gene. Sequences were derived from peripheral blood, sampled after pregnancy. J is TRBJ2-5 and V is TRBV7-6; 8 bases match TRBD2. The receptor was derived from a female donor in good health, enrolled as a control in a pregnancy study. CDR3 protein: CASGSGGGRSETQYF. The DNA of the CDR3 is TGTGCCAGCGGGTCCGGGGGGGGTCGTTCGGAGACCCAGTACTTC.